These 8 T cell receptor beta chains were sequenced from one sample in a study of cytomegalovirus exposure and HLA in healthy donors. Use of 60 Vbeta and 13 Jbeta primers characterized the PCR. TCRdb's table, derived via immunoSEQ multiplex PCR, lists solely in-frame clones and lacks some. The table has roughly 86,000 clones, around two thirds seen once. Material for sequencing was PBMCs. The receptors originated from a man aged 25-45 years in good health and CMV-seronegative.

This chain uses TRBV7-3 with TRBJ1-1; tentative D call: TRBD1 (6 bases). The CDR3 is 16 residues long. The V and J ends lost 0 bases and 5 bases respectively, with 16 bases between them. Germline V CDR1 and CDR2: SGHTA, FQGTGA. In nucleotides, the CDR3 is TGTGCCAGCAGCTTAACGGTAGCCAGGGGAGAAACTGAAGCTTTCTTT. Its translation is CASSLTVARGETEAFF.

Written as DNA, the CDR3 is TGTGCCAGCAGTGAAGGGGGTTGGGGGGGACAAGCTTTCTTT. Protein sequence: CASSEGGWGGQAFF. This chain uses TRBV6-1 with TRBJ1-1, with D possibly being TRBD1 (5 bases). The CDR3 extends over 14 amino acids. Germline assignment: CDR1 MNHNS and CDR2 SASEGT. V dropped 1 base and J dropped 9 bases, with 15 bases sitting between them.

The chain recombines TRBV7-3 with TRBJ1-2, with D possibly being TRBD1 (5 bases). The CDR3 has 15 residues. Germline CDR1 reads SGHTA; CDR2 reads FQGTGA. Trimming left V 4 bases short and J 4 bases short, with 16 bases between. Written as DNA, the CDR3 is TGTGCCAGCAGCTCAAACGGGGGAGGAGGCTATGGCTACACCTTC. Translated: CASSSNGGGGYGYTF.

There are a few counts of this clone. This chain joins TRBV29-1 and TRBJ2-7, with 11 bases lining up with TRBD2. This CDR3 region has 13 residues. V lost 6 bases to trimming and J lost 1 base; unmatched junction nucleotides: 2. The V gene's germline CDR1 is SQVTM and CDR2 ANQGSEA. CDR3 nucleotide sequence: TGCAGCGTGGGGACTAGCGGATCCTACGAGCAGTACTTC. Translated: CSVGTSGSYEQYF.

This clone has only a few counts. The chain employs TRBV5-1 and TRBJ2-1; 13 bases map to TRBD2. The CDR3 contains 15 residues. Germline lookup yields CDR1 SGHRS and CDR2 YFSETQ. Unmatched junction bases numbered 1, after V lost 7 bases and J lost 0 bases. CDR3 sequence (DNA): TGCGCCAGCGGGACTAGCGGGGTCTCCTACAATGAGCAGTTCTTC. It codes for CASGTSGVSYNEQFF.

There are a few counts of this clone. The genes are TRBV5-6 and TRBJ2-1; D ambiguous. The V end lost 4 bases, the J end lost 7 bases, and 9 bases lay between the germline ends. Germline values: CDR1 SGHDT, CDR2 YYEEEE. CDR3 size: 12 residues. The DNA of the CDR3 is TGTGCCAGCAGCCCGCGATGGAATGAGCAGTTCTTC. Translated: CASSPRWNEQFF. Full variable domain (remainder filled in from reference TRBV5-6 and TRBJ2-1): DAGVTQSPTHLIKTRGQQVTLRCSPKSGHDTVSWYQQALGQGPQFIFQYYEEEERQRGNFPDRFSGHQFPNYSSELNVNALLLGDSALYLCASSPRWNEQFFGPGTRLTVL.

This rearrangement joins TRBV5-8 to TRBJ1-6; 8 nucleotides match TRBD1. The V gene's germline CDR1 is SGHTS and CDR2 YDEGEE. There are 15 residues in the CDR3. With 4 bases clipped from V and 10 bases from J, the junction kept 10 bases outside the gene matches. The CDR3 loop is CASSPVGTGGSPLHF. The CDR3 nucleotides read TGTGCCAGCAGCCCGGTTGGAACAGGGGGATCACCCCTCCACTTT.

This chain joins TRBV12-5 and TRBJ2-7, with a tentative D call TRBD2 (5 bases). The CDR3 is made up of 14 amino acids. Germline V gene sequence: CDR1 LGHNT, CDR2 FRNRAP. V was cut by 0 bases and J by 2 bases, with 8 bases left in between. The CDR3 DNA follows: TGTGCTAGTGGTTTGGTCCCGAGGGCCTACGAGCAGTACTTC. Its protein is CASGLVPRAYEQYF.